A single sample is the source of the 5 T cell receptor beta chains below, sequenced in a study of cytomegalovirus exposure and HLA in healthy donors. The study ran its PCR with 60 Vbeta and 13 Jbeta primers. TCRdb keeps only in-frame clones here, not all; method: immunoSEQ multiplex PCR. In the table there are around 110,000 clones, 75% to 85% of which are singletons. Input material: PBMCs. The receptor source for this set is a man aged 30 to 45 in good health and CMV-seropositive.

The rearrangement links TRBV5-4 to TRBJ1-4; the D gene is possibly TRBD1 (5 bases). Germline-derived CDR1 and CDR2 are SGHNT and YYREEE (reference sequence). There are 15 residues in the CDR3. V was clipped by 3 bases and J by 0 bases, with 9 bases between them. The CDR3 is CASSWGGATNEKLFF. CDR3 sequence (DNA): TGTGCCAGCAGCTGGGGGGGAGCAACTAATGAAAAACTGTTTTTT. Filled out from reference TRBV5-4 and TRBJ1-4, the complete variable domain reads ETGVTQSPTHLIKTRGQQVTLRCSSQSGHNTVSWYQQALGQGPQFIFQYYREEENGRGNFPPRFSGLQFPNYSSELNVNALELDDSALYLCASSWGGATNEKLFFGSGTQLSVL.

The rearrangement joins TRBV13 to TRBJ2-5; possible D gene TRBD1, 5 bases. CDR1 is PRHDT, CDR2 FYEKMQ, per germline (reference sequence). V dropped 2 bases and J dropped 1 base, with 14 bases sitting between them. The CDR3 is made up of 16 amino acids. The CDR3 coding sequence is TGTGCCAGCAGCTTAATCGACAGATACCCCCAAGAGACCCAGTACTTC. It translates to CASSLIDRYPQETQYF.

The J gene is TRBJ1-5, the V gene TRBV21-1; TRBD1, as called in the table, went unchecked against the DNA. TRBV21-1 is deemed a pseudogene. The CDR3 totals 18 residues. This CDR3 reads CASSRGRVRRGSNQPQHF. The DNA for the CDR3 is TGTGCCAGCAGCAGGGGCAGGGTAAGAAGAGGCAGCAATCAGCCCCAGCATTTT.

As regards this clone: One end of the junction is discordant with germline, which a read error may explain. This sequence joins TRBV7-9 and TRBJ2-3, with a possible D match to TRBD2 (5 bases). The length of the CDR3 is 16 residues. Germline loops: CDR1 SEHNR, CDR2 FQNEAQ (reference sequence). CDR3 loop: CSSSPEGGSRPDTQYF. CDR3 bases: TGTTCCAGCAGCCCAGAGGGCGGCAGTCGTCCAGATACGCAGTATTTT.

The chain couples TRBV5-1 to TRBJ2-1; maybe TRBD1 (5 bases). In germline, CDR1 is SGHRS, CDR2 YFSETQ. Deletions cut 0 bases from V and 2 bases from J, with 9 bases between. This CDR3 spans 15 amino acids. The CDR3 reads CASSLGVGAYNEQFF. Here the CDR3 DNA reads TGCGCCAGCAGCTTGGGGGTAGGGGCCTACAATGAGCAGTTCTTC.